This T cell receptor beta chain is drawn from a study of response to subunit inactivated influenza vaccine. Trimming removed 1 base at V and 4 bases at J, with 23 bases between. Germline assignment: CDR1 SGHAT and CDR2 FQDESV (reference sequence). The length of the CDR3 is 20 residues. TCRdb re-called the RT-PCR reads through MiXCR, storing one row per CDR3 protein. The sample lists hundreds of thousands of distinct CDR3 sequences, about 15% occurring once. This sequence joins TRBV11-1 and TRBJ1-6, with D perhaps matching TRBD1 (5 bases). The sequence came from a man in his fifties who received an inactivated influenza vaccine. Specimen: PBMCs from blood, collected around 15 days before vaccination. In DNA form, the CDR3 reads TGTGCCAGCAGCTTAGGTAGTGGAACAGGCCGCGCGAGATATAATTCACCCCTCCACTTT. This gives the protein CASSLGSGTGRARYNSPLHF.